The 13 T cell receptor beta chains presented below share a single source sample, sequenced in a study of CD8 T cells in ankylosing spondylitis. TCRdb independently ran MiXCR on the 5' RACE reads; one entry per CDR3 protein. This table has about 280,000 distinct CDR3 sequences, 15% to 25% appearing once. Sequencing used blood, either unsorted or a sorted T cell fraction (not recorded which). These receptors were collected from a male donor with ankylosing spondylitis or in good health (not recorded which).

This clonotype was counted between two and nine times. DNA of the CDR3: TGTGCCAGCAGTTCCCAAACTAGCTCGAGGGATGAGCAGTTCTTC. Translation: CASSSQTSSRDEQFF. This chain connects TRBV28 to TRBJ2-1; possibly TRBD2 for D (6 bases). V lost 4 bases to trimming and J lost 8 bases, with 18 bases between them. The CDR3 is 15 amino acids. Germline assignment: CDR1 MDHEN and CDR2 SYDVKM.

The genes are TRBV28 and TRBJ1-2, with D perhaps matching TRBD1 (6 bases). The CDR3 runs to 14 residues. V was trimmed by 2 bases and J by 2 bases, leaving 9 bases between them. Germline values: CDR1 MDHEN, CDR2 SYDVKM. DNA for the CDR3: TGTGCCAGCAGTTTACGCCAGGGGAACTATGGCTACACCTTC. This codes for CASSLRQGNYGYTF.

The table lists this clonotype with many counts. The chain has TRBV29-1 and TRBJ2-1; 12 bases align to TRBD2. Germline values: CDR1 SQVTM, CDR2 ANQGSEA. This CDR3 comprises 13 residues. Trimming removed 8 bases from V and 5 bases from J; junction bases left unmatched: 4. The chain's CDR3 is CSMTSGSHNEQFF. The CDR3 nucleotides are TGCAGCATGACTAGCGGGAGCCACAATGAGCAGTTCTTC.

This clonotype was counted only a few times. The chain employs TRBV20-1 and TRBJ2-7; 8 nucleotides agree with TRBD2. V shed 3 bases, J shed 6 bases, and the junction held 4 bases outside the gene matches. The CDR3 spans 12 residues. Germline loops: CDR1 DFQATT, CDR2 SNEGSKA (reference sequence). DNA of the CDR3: TGCAGTGCTAGCGGGAGGGCAGTCGAGCAGTACGTC. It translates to CSASGRAVEQYV.

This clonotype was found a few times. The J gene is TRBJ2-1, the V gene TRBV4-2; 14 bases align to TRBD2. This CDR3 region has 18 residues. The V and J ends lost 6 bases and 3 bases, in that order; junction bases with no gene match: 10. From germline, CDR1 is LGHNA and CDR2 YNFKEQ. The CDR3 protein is CASRPGLAGARGYNEQFF. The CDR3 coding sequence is TGTGCCAGCAGACCGGGACTAGCGGGAGCAAGGGGCTACAATGAGCAGTTCTTC.

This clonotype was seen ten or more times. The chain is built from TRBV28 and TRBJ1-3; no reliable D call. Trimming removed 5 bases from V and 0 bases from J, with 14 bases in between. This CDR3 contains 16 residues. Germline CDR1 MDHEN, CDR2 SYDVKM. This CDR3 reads CASSPPTAYSGNTIYF. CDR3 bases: TGTGCCAGCAGTCCACCGACTGCTTACTCTGGAAACACCATATATTTT.

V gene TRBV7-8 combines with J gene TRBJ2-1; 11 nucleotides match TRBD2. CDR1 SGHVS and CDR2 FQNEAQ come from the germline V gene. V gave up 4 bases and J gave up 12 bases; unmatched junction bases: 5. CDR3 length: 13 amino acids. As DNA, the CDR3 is TGTGCCAGCAGCTCGAACGGACTAGCGGGGCAGTTCTTC. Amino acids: CASSSNGLAGQFF.

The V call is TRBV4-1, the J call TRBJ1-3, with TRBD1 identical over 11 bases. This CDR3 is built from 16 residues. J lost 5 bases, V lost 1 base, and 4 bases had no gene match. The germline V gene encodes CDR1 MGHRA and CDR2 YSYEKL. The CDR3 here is CASSQGTGGNRNTIYF. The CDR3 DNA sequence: TGCGCCAGCAGCCAAGGGACAGGGGGCAATAGAAACACCATATATTTT.

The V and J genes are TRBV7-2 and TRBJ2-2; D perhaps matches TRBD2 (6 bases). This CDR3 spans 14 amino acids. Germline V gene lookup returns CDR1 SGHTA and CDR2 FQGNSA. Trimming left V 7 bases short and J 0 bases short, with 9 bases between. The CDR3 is CASTRDSNTGELFF. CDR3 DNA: TGTGCCAGCACCAGGGACTCGAACACCGGGGAGCTGTTTTTT.

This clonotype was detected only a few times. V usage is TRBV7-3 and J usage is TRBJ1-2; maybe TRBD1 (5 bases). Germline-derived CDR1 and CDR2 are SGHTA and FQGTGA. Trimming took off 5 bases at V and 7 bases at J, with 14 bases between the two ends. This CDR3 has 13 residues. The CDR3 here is CASSPRGPGGYTF. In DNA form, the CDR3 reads TGTGCCAGCAGCCCGAGGGGACCAGGTGGCTACACCTTC.

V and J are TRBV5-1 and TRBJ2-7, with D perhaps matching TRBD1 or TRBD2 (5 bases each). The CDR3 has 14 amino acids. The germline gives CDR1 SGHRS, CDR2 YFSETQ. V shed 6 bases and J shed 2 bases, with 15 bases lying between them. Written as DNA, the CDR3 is TGCGCCAGCATCTACCGGGACCCAACCTACGAGCAGTACGTC. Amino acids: CASIYRDPTYEQYV.

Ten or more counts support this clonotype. The CDR3: CASSLTSSIWYSPLHF. CDR3 nucleotide sequence: TGTGCCAGCAGCCTAACATCCAGTATTTGGTATTCACCCCTCCACTTT. The J gene is TRBJ1-6, the V gene TRBV11-2; D gene uncertain. The V gene lost 5 bases and the J gene lost 8 bases, with 19 bases spanning the gap. Germline V gives CDR1 SGHAT, CDR2 FQNNGV. The length of the CDR3 is 16 residues.

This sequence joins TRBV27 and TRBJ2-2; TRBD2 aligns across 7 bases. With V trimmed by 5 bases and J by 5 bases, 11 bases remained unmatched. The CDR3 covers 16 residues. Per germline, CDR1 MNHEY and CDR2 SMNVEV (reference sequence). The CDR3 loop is CASSPGSGVRTGELFF. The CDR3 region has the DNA TGTGCCAGCAGTCCAGGGAGCGGGGTGAGGACCGGGGAGCTGTTTTTT.